This record concerns one T cell receptor (beta chain) sequence. Its target is unknown. J lost 6 bases, V lost 4 bases, and 8 bases had no gene match. This CDR3 is 15 amino acids long. The germline CDR1 and CDR2 sequences are SGHVS and FQNEAQ. While the first cohort had 600 to 750 subjects, the donors belonged to the separate validation cohort of about 110 subjects. Profiled with immunoSEQ multiplex PCR; TCRdb holds only in-frame clones, not every one. Of 95,000 to 120,000 clones in the sample, 70% to 90% are singletons; the top ten hold about 2.9%. The sample originates from a study of cytomegalovirus exposure and HLA in healthy donors. The study's findings and limits: Most TCR sequences showed up rarely, but some public TCRs showed up in many donors. Reports showed the classifier diagnosing cytomegalovirus status with high specificity and sensitivity. Some TCR beta chains (about 180 of them) were listed as cytomegalovirus-associated.

This sequence was found in a woman aged 18-30 years in good health and CMV-seronegative. Input material: PBMCs. The V gene is TRBV7-8, the J gene TRBJ2-1, with TRBD2 matching over 8 bases. CDR3 region: CASSYGGGRGNEQFF. CDR3 sequence (DNA): TGTGCCAGCAGCTACGGGGGGGGCCGGGGCAATGAGCAGTTCTTC.